This TCR beta chain was sequenced during a study of blood T cell repertoires in COVID-19. Overall study: PBMCs, B-cell-depleted T cells, or T cells provided the cDNA or gDNA that made up the material.

Sequencing used immunoSEQ multiplex PCR; TCRdb keeps in-frame clones, though not all of them. The sample records some 290,000 clones, nearly 90% being singletons. The CDR3 is made up of 18 amino acids. With V trimmed by 3 bases and J by 3 bases, 14 bases remained unmatched. Germline V gives CDR1 LNHDA, CDR2 SQIVND (reference sequence). The chain couples TRBV19 to TRBJ1-2; TRBD1 aligns across 9 bases. The sample consisted of peripheral blood. The receptor was isolated from a woman aged 40 to 50 with COVID-19, enrolled during active disease. In DNA, the CDR3 is TGTGCCAGTAGTATCGGACAGGGGCGACGTAGATGGGACTATGGCTACACCTTC. Residues: CASSIGQGRRRWDYGYTF.